This entry describes one T cell receptor (beta chain). This clone may be a read error of a much larger clone one base away. Unsorted bulk tissue of about 17-32 mg yielded co-extracted RNA and DNA. Patients showed chronic HBV infection and an absence of prior treatment. Every tumor sample had over 75% viable tumor cells. Trimming cost V 8 bases and J 7 bases; bases outside gene matches: 12. CDR1 and CDR2 from the germline V gene are SEHNR and FQNEAQ (reference sequence). This CDR3 has 15 amino acids. The record originates from a study of tumor-infiltrating lymphocytes in primary liver carcinoma. On the study more broadly: Samples gave roughly 3.5 to 8 million productive TCRbeta reads, similar across tissue types.

From 450 to 550 ng total RNA, TCR beta cDNA was generated with a primer in the constant region. Three nested multiplex PCR rounds of slightly modified ARM-PCR generated TCR beta libraries. It was with TRBV1-TRBV30 forward primers and a C-beta reverse primer that the first two PCR rounds were run, at 10 to 11 cycles each. TCRdb used MiXCR to reprocess the multiplex PCR reads, holding one entry per CDR3 protein. Here the sample spans tens of thousands of distinct CDR3 sequences, more than 65% being singletons. What was sequenced was liver tumor tissue from sampling region 1. The subset here: tumor region T1, superior pole. The chain is built from TRBV7-9 and TRBJ1-4; TRBD1 matches at 8 bases. The TCR originated in a man between 35 and 55 years old with primary liver carcinoma and hepatitis B virus infection. This CDR3 is CASQEGQGVGEKLFF. The CDR3 DNA reads as TGTGCCAGCCAGGAAGGACAGGGAGTAGGTGAAAAACTGTTTTTT.